These 21 T cell receptor beta chains came from one sample sequenced in a study of cytomegalovirus exposure and HLA in healthy donors. It was with 60 Vbeta and 13 Jbeta primers that the PCR ran. Assay used: immunoSEQ multiplex PCR; TCRdb lists only in-frame clones, some missing. This repertoire shows around 94,000 clones, 77% found once; its top ten account for around 5%. The sequenced sample was PBMCs. These receptors were taken from a woman aged 40 to 55 in good health and CMV-seronegative.

V usage is TRBV6-1 and J usage is TRBJ2-7; 9 bases fit TRBD1. CDR3 length: 14 amino acids. Germline CDR1 reads MNHNS; CDR2 reads SASEGT. V was clipped by 3 bases and J by 5 bases; unmatched bases: 5. The CDR3 DNA follows: TGTGCCAGCAGTGACCGGGACAGGGTGGACGAGCAGTACTTC. This encodes CASSDRDRVDEQYF.

This clone occurred once. V is TRBV29-1 and J is TRBJ1-2; 9 bases are a match to TRBD1. Germline V gene data show CDR1 as SQVTM and CDR2 as ANQGSEA. V lost 6 bases and J lost 6; bases outside the gene matches: 2. The CDR3 covers 11 residues. The CDR3, as DNA: TGCAGCGTCAGGACAGGGGATGGCTACACCTTC. Protein product: CSVRTGDGYTF.

J is TRBJ1-3 and V is TRBV6-5; D remains unclear. The germline V gene encodes CDR1 MNHEY and CDR2 SVGAGI. Trimming left V 1 base short and J 0 bases short, with 4 bases between. The CDR3 extends over 14 amino acids. Written as DNA, the CDR3 is TGTGCCAGCAGTTACTTACTCTCTGGAAACACCATATATTTT. Its protein is CASSYLLSGNTIYF.

The chain links TRBV11-2 to TRBJ1-6; TRBD1 is a possible D gene (5 bases). The CDR3 is made up of 14 amino acids. Deletions cut 1 base from V and 9 bases from J, with 10 bases between. Per the germline V gene, CDR1 is SGHAT and CDR2 is FQNNGV. The CDR3 DNA sequence: TGTGCCAGCAGCTTAGTCAGGGCCCGTTCACCCCTCCACTTT. This encodes CASSLVRARSPLHF.

This clone was recorded once. The chain carries TRBV27 and TRBJ1-5; D remains unclear. The CDR3 is 13 amino acids. Germline V gives CDR1 MNHEY, CDR2 SMNVEV (reference sequence). V gave up 5 bases and J gave up 3 bases, with 8 bases separating them. The CDR3 bases are TGTGCCAGCAGTCCGTTTGTCAATCAGCCCCAGCATTTT. It specifies CASSPFVNQPQHF.

This clone was seen more than once but under ten times. The chain carries TRBV5-1 and TRBJ2-7, with D possibly TRBD1 on 7 matching bases. This CDR3 is 14 amino acids long. V was trimmed by 4 bases and J by 1 base, leaving 12 bases between them. Germline CDR1 reads SGHRS; CDR2 reads YFSETQ. The CDR3 here is CASSAQGGSYEQYF. As DNA, the CDR3 is TGCGCCAGCAGCGCCCAGGGGGGATCCTACGAGCAGTACTTC.

The chain couples TRBV6-5 to TRBJ2-2, with 7 nucleotides matching TRBD2. The V segment lost 7 bases and the J segment 5 bases; nucleotides outside the gene matches: 4. There are 13 residues in the CDR3. CDR1 and CDR2 (germline): MNHEY, SVGAGI. The CDR3 loop is CASTRGVTGELFF. CDR3 bases: TGTGCCAGCACTCGGGGGGTGACCGGGGAGCTGTTTTTT.

This clone was found a few times. The chain is built from TRBV5-1 and TRBJ2-5, with 7 positions matching TRBD1. Germline CDR1 is SGHRS and CDR2 is YFSETQ. Trimming took 3 bases from V and 3 from J; bases not matched to a gene: 8. This CDR3 is 15 amino acids long. In DNA, the CDR3 is TGCGCCAGCAGCTGGGGACAGATGGCTGAAGAGACCCAGTACTTC. This encodes CASSWGQMAEETQYF.

The rearrangement uses TRBV7-9 and TRBJ2-1; 11 bases are shared with TRBD2. The V segment lost 5 bases and the J segment 5 bases; nucleotides outside the gene matches: 8. CDR3 size: 16 residues. Per germline, CDR1 SEHNR and CDR2 FQNEAQ (reference sequence). The CDR3 sequence: CASSAPILAGDNEQFF. CDR3 sequence (DNA): TGTGCCAGCAGCGCACCTATACTAGCGGGGGACAATGAGCAGTTCTTC. Variable domain in full (rest from reference TRBV7-9 and TRBJ2-1): DTGVSQNPRHKITKRGQNVTFRCDPISEHNRLYWYRQTLGQGPEFLTYFQNEAQLEKSRLLSDRFSAERPKGSFSTLEIQRTEQGDSAMYLCASSAPILAGDNEQFFGPGTRLTVL.

The chain recombines TRBV7-2 with TRBJ2-3, with a possible D match to TRBD1 (6 bases). Trimming stripped 6 bases from V and 2 bases from J, with 18 bases between. This CDR3 is 16 amino acids long. CDR1 is SGHTA, CDR2 FQGNSA, per germline. CDR3 sequence: CASRPRGMLLTDTQYF. The CDR3 DNA reads as TGTGCCAGCAGGCCCAGGGGTATGCTACTCACAGATACGCAGTATTTT.

The chain carries TRBV19 and TRBJ1-6; the D gene is possibly TRBD1 (6 bases). Trimming removed 2 bases at V and 5 bases at J, with 10 bases between. The length of the CDR3 is 15 residues. Germline V gene data show CDR1 as LNHDA and CDR2 as SQIVND (reference sequence). The CDR3 DNA reads TGTGCCAGTAGTATACAGGGGAGGGATAATTCACCCCTCCACTTT. Translated: CASSIQGRDNSPLHF.

A single count supports this clone. The chain couples TRBV6-1 to TRBJ1-2; possible D gene TRBD1, 6 bases. This CDR3 is 13 amino acids long. The germline gives CDR1 MNHNS, CDR2 SASEGT. The ends were cut back, 6 bases at V and 4 bases at J, with 12 bases in the middle. This CDR3 reads CASRDRPSYGYTF. DNA of the CDR3: TGTGCCAGCAGGGACAGACCCTCCTATGGCTACACCTTC.

The genes are TRBV30 and TRBJ2-5; 9 bases map to TRBD1. Germline CDR1 is GTSNPN and CDR2 is SVGIG (reference sequence). Losses at the gene ends were 1 base for V and 6 bases for J; bases not matched to a gene: 6. The CDR3 totals 14 residues. The chain's CDR3 is CAWSGTGERKTQYF. The CDR3 DNA reads TGTGCCTGGAGTGGGACAGGGGAAAGAAAGACCCAGTACTTC.

V usage is TRBV6-1 and J usage is TRBJ2-7, with a possible D match to TRBD2 (5 bases). V was cut by 5 bases and J by 6 bases, with 14 bases left in between. CDR3 size: 13 residues. Germline V lookup: CDR1 MNHNS, CDR2 SASEGT. This CDR3 reads CASSKTAAGEQYF. The CDR3 DNA follows: TGTGCCAGCAGTAAAACCGCCGCGGGCGAGCAGTACTTC.

The chain links TRBV5-8 to TRBJ1-1, with D possibly being TRBD1 (5 bases). The CDR3 is made up of 13 amino acids. V was cut by 0 bases and J by 8 bases, with 11 bases left in between. CDR1 is SGHTS and CDR2 is YDEGEE in the germline V gene. CDR3 DNA sequence: TGTGCCAGCAGCTTGGGGGTAGGGGCGGAAGCTTTCTTT. This gives the protein CASSLGVGAEAFF.

J is TRBJ1-1 and V is TRBV15; D is ambiguous. V lost 3 bases, J lost 8 bases, and 13 bases lay in between. Per the germline V gene, CDR1 is LNHNV and CDR2 is YYDKDF (reference sequence). The CDR3 has 13 amino acids. CDR3 loop: CATSSSPGEEAFF. The CDR3 DNA is TGTGCCACCAGCAGTTCCCCTGGGGAGGAAGCTTTCTTT.

This chain uses TRBV7-3 with TRBJ2-2; 7 nucleotides agree with TRBD2. With V trimmed by 5 bases and J by 6 bases, 3 bases remained unmatched. Germline values: CDR1 SGHTA, CDR2 FQGTGA. The CDR3 is 13 amino acids. Here the CDR3 DNA reads TGTGCCAGCAGCCCGAGCGGGGCCGGGGAGCTGTTTTTT. This gives the protein CASSPSGAGELFF.

This chain connects TRBV5-1 to TRBJ2-7; perhaps TRBD1 as D (6 bases). The V end lost 2 bases, the J end lost 6 bases, and 6 bases lay between the germline ends. Per germline, CDR1 SGHRS and CDR2 YFSETQ. The CDR3 is 11 amino acids. CDR3 in amino acids: CASSFRGEQYF. As DNA, the CDR3 is TGCGCCAGCAGCTTCAGGGGCGAGCAGTACTTC.

The V gene is TRBV25-1, the J gene TRBJ1-1; a possible D gene is TRBD1 (5 bases). Per germline, CDR1 MGHDK and CDR2 SYGVNS. Deletions cut 3 bases from V and 0 bases from J, with 11 bases between. The CDR3 contains 15 residues. This CDR3 reads CASSEAGKMNTEAFF. The CDR3, as DNA: TGTGCCAGCAGTGAGGCAGGGAAGATGAACACTGAAGCTTTCTTT. The complete variable domain, with remaining parts taken from reference TRBV25-1 and TRBJ1-1, reads EADIYQTPRYLVIGTGKKITLECSQTMGHDKMYWYQQDPGMELHLIHYSYGVNSTEKGDLSSESTVSRIRTEHFPLTLESARPSHTSQYLCASSEAGKMNTEAFFGQGTRLTVV.

The genes are TRBV5-6 and TRBJ2-5, with D uncertain. Germline assignment: CDR1 SGHDT and CDR2 YYEEEE. Between the trimmed V and J ends, which lost 1 base and 7 bases, there was a span of 11 bases. The CDR3 covers 13 residues. The CDR3 DNA follows: TGTGCCAGCAGCTTGAACCGTTTGAGGACCCAGTACTTC. Its translation: CASSLNRLRTQYF.

V and J are TRBV6-1 and TRBJ1-4; D gene ambiguous. Trimming shortened V by 1 base and J by 6 bases, and 9 bases separated the two germline ends. Germline assignment: CDR1 MNHNS and CDR2 SASEGT. This CDR3 is built from 14 residues. In DNA form, the CDR3 reads TGTGCCAGCAGTGAAGGAGGCGCAGATGAAAAACTGTTTTTT. Translating it yields CASSEGGADEKLFF.